Below, 27 T cell receptor beta chains from the same sample are listed, as sequenced in a study of shared clonotypes between healthy human individuals. Data came from immunoSEQ multiplex PCR; TCRdb stores just in-frame clones and leaves some out. The sample contains millions of clones, around 93% of which appear only once. The naive CD8 fraction comprised CD45RO-negative cells positively selected for CCR7 and excluded terminally differentiated effector memory CD45RA+ cells. The sample was naive CD8+ T cells from PBMCs. These receptors came from a man aged 18 to 30 in good health. Some clones in this sample may be carry-over from other donors' samples.

The rearrangement links TRBV1 to TRBJ2-5; TRBD2, the table's D call, lacks a check against the DNA. TRBV1 is a known pseudogene. The CDR3 has 14 residues. CDR3 bases: TGCACCAGCAGCCAAGTAAGCTTCCAAGAGACCCAGTACTTC. Protein product: CTSSQVSFQETQYF.

The rearrangement links TRBV11-2 to TRBJ2-5; 9 bases agree with TRBD2. Trimming removed 5 bases from V and 2 bases from J; junction bases left unmatched: 3. The CDR3 spans 14 residues. Germline V CDR1 and CDR2: SGHAT, FQNNGV. DNA of the CDR3: TGTGCCAGCAGCCAGACTAGCGGACAAGAGACCCAGTACTTC. The encoded protein is CASSQTSGQETQYF. Complete variable domain (other parts from reference TRBV11-2 and TRBJ2-5): EAGVAQSPRYKIIEKRQSVAFWCNPISGHATLYWYQQILGQGPKLLIQFQNNGVVDDSQLPKDRFSAERLKGVDSTLKIQPAKLEDSAVYLCASSQTSGQETQYFGPGTRLLVL.

V gene TRBV19 combines with J gene TRBJ2-3; D uncertain. The CDR3 sequence is 15 residues long. With 3 bases removed from V and 6 bases from J, the gap between germline ends came to 16 bases. Germline V lookup: CDR1 LNHDA, CDR2 SQIVND (reference sequence). The CDR3 spells CASSIGGGSGDTQYF. In nucleotides, the CDR3 is TGTGCCAGTAGTATCGGCGGCGGATCCGGGGATACGCAGTATTTT. The full variable domain, with the rest looked up from reference TRBV19 and TRBJ2-3, is DGGITQSPKYLFRKEGQNVTLSCEQNLNHDAMYWYRQDPGQGLRLIYYSQIVNDFQKGDIAEGYSVSREKKESFPLTVTSAQKNPTAFYLCASSIGGGSGDTQYFGPGTRLTVL.

The V call is TRBV7-3, the J call TRBJ2-1; TRBD2 matches 8 bases. Germline V gene sequence: CDR1 SGHTA, CDR2 FQGTGA. There are 15 residues in the CDR3. The junction had 10 bases not matched to a gene; V was cut back by 5 bases and J by 7 bases. CDR3 region: CASSLAESGRNEQFF. The CDR3 DNA reads as TGTGCCAGCAGCCTGGCCGAAAGCGGGAGAAATGAGCAGTTCTTC.

The CDR3 DNA reads as TGTGCCAGCAGTTTGACAGGGGACTACCAAGAGACCCAGTACTTC. Translated, it gives CASSLTGDYQETQYF. The chain joins TRBV28 to TRBJ2-5; 8 bases map to TRBD1. The CDR3 has 15 amino acids. Looked up from germline, CDR1 is MDHEN and CDR2 is SYDVKM. The V segment lost 3 bases and the J segment 0 bases; nucleotides outside the gene matches: 3.

In regard to this clone: Other nucleotide sequences from this sample produce the same CDR3. The chain recombines TRBV9 with TRBJ2-1; D is perhaps TRBD1 or TRBD2 (5 bases each). CDR3 length equals 15 residues. CDR1 and CDR2 from the germline V gene are SGDLS and YYNGEE. V was trimmed by 2 bases and J by 4 bases, leaving 13 bases between them. CDR3 coding DNA: TGTGCCAGCAGCGTCGGGCAGGGACCGTACAATGAGCAGTTCTTC. Protein: CASSVGQGPYNEQFF.

The chain joins TRBV28 to TRBJ1-6; no reliable D call. Trimming shortened V by 5 bases and J by 6 bases, and 17 bases separated the two germline ends. Germline CDR1 and CDR2: MDHEN and SYDVKM. The CDR3 contains 16 residues. CDR3: CASSPLDSRLNSPLHF. In DNA, the CDR3 is TGTGCCAGCAGTCCGCTTGACTCCCGTCTTAATTCACCCCTCCACTTT. The variable domain in full, with the rest retrieved from reference TRBV28 and TRBJ1-6, is DVKVTQSSRYLVKRTGEKVFLECVQDMDHENMFWYRQDPGLGLRLIYFSYDVKMKEKGDIPEGYSVSREKKERFSLILESASTNQTSMYLCASSPLDSRLNSPLHFGNGTRLTVT.

The chain links TRBV15 to TRBJ2-2; 7 bases match TRBD2. Germline lookup yields CDR1 LNHNV and CDR2 YYDKDF (reference sequence). The V gene end was trimmed by 0 bases and the J gene end by 5 bases; junction bases not matched to a gene: 9. The length of the CDR3 is 17 residues. The CDR3 bases are TGTGCCACCAGCAGAGATCCCAGCGGGACGACTACCGGGGAGCTGTTTTTT. Its protein product is CATSRDPSGTTTGELFF.

J is TRBJ2-7 and V is TRBV30; D is perhaps TRBD1 (5 bases). V was shortened by 1 base and J by 3 bases, with 10 bases between the two germline ends. CDR1 is GTSNPN and CDR2 is SVGIG in the germline V gene (reference sequence). This CDR3 comprises 13 residues. This CDR3 reads CAWSDRTLYEQYF. Here the CDR3 DNA reads TGTGCCTGGAGTGACAGGACCCTCTACGAGCAGTACTTC.

The DNA for the CDR3 is TGTGCCAGCAGCCTACGTGCACAGGCCGCTCAAGCTTTCTTT. Amino acids: CASSLRAQAAQAFF. V is TRBV7-3 and J is TRBJ1-1; D possibly corresponds to TRBD1 (5 bases). V lost 5 bases and J 9 bases, leaving 19 bases between the germline ends. The CDR3 is made up of 14 amino acids. Per germline, CDR1 SGHTA and CDR2 FQGTGA.

The CDR3 region has the DNA TGTGCCAGCAGCGTAGTTGTAGCGGGAGGGCCGGTTACCGGGGAGCTGTTTTTT. This codes for CASSVVVAGGPVTGELFF. The chain couples TRBV9 to TRBJ2-2; 11 nucleotides match TRBD2. After removal of 0 bases from V and 5 bases from J, the junction contained 9 bases not matched to a gene. The CDR3 consists of 18 residues. Germline V gene lookup returns CDR1 SGDLS and CDR2 YYNGEE.

On this clone itself: Additional DNA sequences in this sample encode the identical CDR3. J is TRBJ2-5 and V is TRBV4-3, with 9 bases that match TRBD2. CDR1 is LGHNA and CDR2 is YSLEER in the germline V gene. There are 15 residues in the CDR3. V was pared by 3 bases and J by 2 bases, with 4 bases of the junction left unmatched. CDR3 in amino acids: CASSQGTSPQETQYF. The CDR3 nucleotides are TGCGCCAGCAGCCAGGGGACTAGCCCACAAGAGACCCAGTACTTC.

For this clone: The same CDR3 can be traced to other DNA sequences in this sample. The chain links TRBV28 to TRBJ2-3, with 9 bases aligning to TRBD2. V trimming: 5 bases; J trimming: 0 bases; junction bases outside the gene matches: 3. The germline V gene has CDR1 MDHEN and CDR2 SYDVKM. The CDR3 loop spans 15 amino acids. The CDR3 sequence: CASSPTSGSTDTQYF. The CDR3 bases are TGTGCCAGCAGTCCTACTAGCGGGAGCACAGATACGCAGTATTTT.

V usage is TRBV4-2 and J usage is TRBJ1-1; maybe TRBD1 (6 bases). Looked up from germline, CDR1 is LGHNA and CDR2 is YNFKEQ. V dropped 0 bases and J dropped 0 bases, with 14 bases sitting between them. The CDR3 is 17 amino acids. This CDR3 is CASSQEIPGTLNTEAFF. The CDR3 DNA is TGTGCCAGCAGCCAAGAGATCCCCGGGACATTGAACACTGAAGCTTTCTTT.

The V and J genes are TRBV28 and TRBJ1-1; D ambiguous. In germline, CDR1 is MDHEN, CDR2 SYDVKM. The CDR3 runs 15 residues. V was clipped by 5 bases and J by 0 bases, with 13 bases between them. The CDR3 region has the DNA TGTGCCAGCAGTGCTGTGAAGGACCTGAACACTGAAGCTTTCTTT. Translating gives CASSAVKDLNTEAFF.

Details on this clone: Other DNA sequences from this sample encode an identical CDR3 as well. The chain couples TRBV28 to TRBJ2-7; TRBD1 agrees at 9 bases. V lost 3 bases to trimming and J lost 3 bases; unmatched junction nucleotides: 6. Looked up from germline, CDR1 is MDHEN and CDR2 is SYDVKM. The CDR3 is 15 amino acids. CDR3 residues: CASSFGRQGVYEQYF. The CDR3, as DNA: TGTGCCAGCAGTTTCGGGCGACAGGGGGTCTACGAGCAGTACTTC.

The CDR3 region has the DNA TGCGCCAGCAGCTCACTGGGGCCACGGACAGGGGAGGACTATGGCTACACCTTC. It specifies CASSSLGPRTGEDYGYTF. V gene TRBV5-1 combines with J gene TRBJ1-2, with TRBD1 matching over 9 bases. Looked up from germline, CDR1 is SGHRS and CDR2 is YFSETQ. V was pared by 3 bases and J by 3 bases, with 15 bases of the junction left unmatched. This CDR3 spans 18 amino acids.

The chain has TRBV28 and TRBJ1-2; 10 bases fit TRBD1. With V trimmed by 7 bases and J by 8 bases, 13 bases remained unmatched. In germline, CDR1 is MDHEN, CDR2 SYDVKM. The CDR3 consists of 15 residues. The DNA for the CDR3 is TGTGCCAGCAACCCAAAGAGGGACAGGGGAGGGGGCTACACCTTC. Its translation is CASNPKRDRGGGYTF.

V is TRBV28 and J is TRBJ1-2, with D unclear. Trimming took off 6 bases at V and 8 bases at J, with 13 bases between the two ends. The V gene's germline CDR1 is MDHEN and CDR2 SYDVKM. The CDR3 spans 12 residues. Here the CDR3 DNA reads TGTGCCAGCAGGGACCGGGTCCGGGGCTACACCTTC. Amino acid sequence: CASRDRVRGYTF.

Here the CDR3 reads CASSERRRWADEQFF. Written as DNA, the CDR3 is TGTGCCAGCAGTGAAAGGAGAAGGTGGGCCGATGAGCAGTTCTTC. The chain joins TRBV2 to TRBJ2-1; no clear D gene. CDR1 and CDR2 (germline): SNHLY, FYNNEI. This CDR3 has 15 amino acids. The V end lost 2 bases, the J end lost 8 bases, and 16 bases lay between the germline ends.

The CDR3 DNA reads as TGTGCCAGCAGTTGGGCCGGGGGGAACGAGCAGTACTTC. This gives the protein CASSWAGGNEQYF. J is TRBJ2-7 and V is TRBV27; 7 bases are shared with TRBD2. CDR1 and CDR2 from the germline V gene are MNHEY and SMNVEV (reference sequence). The CDR3 is 13 residues long. Trimming removed 4 bases from V and 5 bases from J; junction bases left unmatched: 5.

The chain combines TRBV7-8 with TRBJ2-2; 8 nucleotides align to TRBD2. This CDR3 contains 15 residues. Per the germline V gene, CDR1 is SGHVS and CDR2 is FQNEAQ. V gave up 5 bases and J gave up 6 bases; unmatched junction bases: 8. CDR3 DNA sequence: TGTGCCAGCAGCCCATCCGGGACTAGGTCCGGGGAGCTGTTTTTT. This gives the protein CASSPSGTRSGELFF.

Written as DNA, the CDR3 is TGCGCCAGCAGCCAAGATAGGAGCAGGGTCAACACCGGGGAGCTGTTTTTT. This translates into CASSQDRSRVNTGELFF. The chain recombines TRBV4-3 with TRBJ2-2; the D gene is possibly TRBD1 (5 bases). Germline V lookup: CDR1 LGHNA, CDR2 YSLEER. V was shortened by 0 bases and J by 2 bases, with 13 bases between the two germline ends. The CDR3 is 17 amino acids.

This sequence joins TRBV5-1 and TRBJ2-3; D is uncertain. Trimming cost V 6 bases and J 11 bases, with 31 bases left between them. Germline V gene data show CDR1 as SGHRS and CDR2 as YFSETQ. The CDR3 has 17 residues. CDR3 sequence: CASTPFLGASSLLLQYF. In DNA form, the CDR3 reads TGCGCCAGCACCCCCTTTCTGGGCGCCAGCAGCTTGTTGCTGCAGTATTTT. Looking up the rest from reference TRBV5-1 and TRBJ2-3 gives the full variable domain: KAGVTQTPRYLIKTRGQQVTLSCSPISGHRSVSWYQQTPGQGLQFLFEYFSETQRNKGNFPGRFSGRQFSNSRSEMNVSTLELGDSALYLCASTPFLGASSLLLQYFGPGTRLTVL.

The rearrangement joins TRBV7-9 to TRBJ1-2, with unresolved D. Germline V gives CDR1 SEHNR, CDR2 FQNEAQ (reference sequence). The CDR3 covers 14 residues. The ends were cut back, 0 bases at V and 7 bases at J, with 12 bases in the middle. DNA of the CDR3: TGTGCCAGCAGCTTAGCGGTGCAGGACGGTGGCTACACCTTC. The encoded protein is CASSLAVQDGGYTF.

The rearrangement joins TRBV5-8 to TRBJ1-2, with D maybe TRBD1 (5 bases). Germline lookup yields CDR1 SGHTS and CDR2 YDEGEE. This CDR3 comprises 12 residues. The ends were cut back, 1 base at V and 8 bases at J, with 9 bases in the middle. The CDR3 coding sequence is TGTGCCAGCAGCTTGATCAGGGAGGGCTACACCTTC. Amino acids: CASSLIREGYTF.

This chain connects TRBV7-3 to TRBJ1-2; D gene ambiguous. Germline CDR1 SGHTA, CDR2 FQGTGA. There are 15 residues in the CDR3. Trimming removed 0 bases from V and 3 bases from J, with 11 bases in between. CDR3 nucleotide sequence: TGTGCCAGCAGCTTAACTGCGGGGTCCGACTATGGCTACACCTTC. This encodes CASSLTAGSDYGYTF.